These T cell receptor beta chains were read from a single sample in a study of response to subunit inactivated influenza vaccine. Using its own MiXCR run on the RT-PCR reads, TCRdb lists one record per CDR3 protein. The data show fewer than 700,000 distinct CDR3 sequences, over 10% seen once. Source: PBMCs from blood, taken more than 35 days after vaccination. The receptors shown here come from a man in his fifties or sixties who received an inactivated influenza vaccine. Each CDR3 is given with its conserved first and last residue. D genes are given only for firm matches. Not every row has a clone size; where given, it reads once, few, many or a size class.

V	size	D	J	CDR3	DNA
TRBV20-1	few	-	TRBJ1-1	CSARGVTGEAFF	TGCAGTGCTAGGGGGGTCACTGGAGAAGCTTTCTTT
TRBV28	few	TRBD1	TRBJ2-1	CASSRRTGGNNEQFF	TGTGCCAGCAGCAGAAGGACAGGGGGAAACAATGAGCAGTTCTTC
TRBV27	few	TRBD1	TRBJ2-2	CASSLHRGRYKSGELFF	TGTGCCAGCAGTTTGCACAGGGGGCGATACAAATCCGGGGAGCTGTTTTTT
TRBV28	few	-	TRBJ2-1	CASSPPSYEQFF	TGTGCCAGCAGCCCCCCATCGTATGAGCAGTTCTTC
TRBV4-3	-	-	TRBJ2-1	CASSQGRGTISYEQFF	TGCGCCAGCAGCCAAGGGAGGGGGACGATATCATATGAGCAGTTCTTC
TRBV7-2	-	TRBD2	TRBJ2-3	CASSPGLAGGSDTQYF	TGTGCCAGCAGCCCGGGACTAGCGGGAGGGTCAGATACGCAGTATTTT
TRBV4-1	few	-	TRBJ2-2	CASSQAAVGLTTGELFF	TGCGCCAGCAGCCAAGCAGCCGTGGGACTTACAACCGGGGAGCTGTTTTTT
TRBV7-8	many	-	TRBJ2-1	CASSLPLRLRTYNEQFF	TGTGCCAGCAGCCTACCTTTGAGACTACGTACTTACAATGAGCAGTTCTTC
TRBV12-3/TRBV12-4	few	TRBD1	TRBJ2-3	CASSFDRVSTDTQYF	TGTGCCAGCAGTTTTGACAGGGTTAGCACAGATACGCAGTATTTT
TRBV15	-	-	TRBJ2-7	CATSRERATGSEQYF	TGTGCCACCAGCAGAGAAAGAGCGACGGGTTCCGAGCAGTACTTC
TRBV7-9	once	TRBD1	TRBJ2-3	CASSLSGTGSTDTQYF	TGTGCCAGCAGCCTAAGCGGGACAGGGAGCACAGATACGCAGTATTTT
TRBV5-6	few	-	TRBJ2-5	CASSLAGVFQTQYF	TGTGCCAGCAGCTTGGCGGGAGTCTTCCAGACCCAGTACTTC
TRBV15	few	TRBD1	TRBJ2-3	CATSGGQISTDTQYF	TGTGCCACCAGCGGGGGACAGATTAGCACAGATACGCAGTATTTT
TRBV27	-	TRBD2	TRBJ2-5	CASSLVPAGGIETQYF	TGTGCCAGCAGTTTAGTGCCAGCGGGGGGGATAGAGACCCAGTACTTC
TRBV25-1	-	-	TRBJ2-5	CASSEEGVGETQYF	TGTGCCAGCAGCGAAGAGGGGGTAGGGGAGACCCAGTACTTC
TRBV18	-	-	TRBJ2-3	CASSPPETVYTDTQYF	TGTGCCAGCTCACCACCGGAGACAGTATACACAGATACGCAGTATTTT
TRBV11-2	-	-	TRBJ2-7	CASSLVVGATYEQYF	TGTGCCAGCAGCTTAGTTGTGGGGGCGACCTACGAGCAGTACTTC
TRBV11-2	-	-	TRBJ2-5	CASSLAGDISQETQYF	TGTGCCAGCAGCTTAGCGGGGGACATTTCGCAAGAGACCCAGTACTTC
TRBV20-1	many	TRBD1	TRBJ2-1	CSAPGDRGGEYNEQFF	TGCAGTGCTCCTGGGGACAGGGGGGGGGAGTACAATGAGCAGTTCTTC
TRBV15	few	-	TRBJ1-1	CATSRKPPPVNTEAFF	TGTGCCACCAGCAGGAAGCCCCCCCCAGTGAACACTGAAGCTTTCTTT
TRBV5-1	-	-	TRBJ2-5	CASTGLRGSQETQYF	TGCGCCAGCACGGGGCTCCGAGGCTCCCAAGAGACCCAGTACTTC
TRBV28	few	TRBD2	TRBJ2-7	CASSLLASGTHEQYF	TGTGCCAGCAGTTTATTAGCTAGCGGGACCCACGAGCAGTACTTC
TRBV20-1	-	-	TRBJ2-3	CSAHSSLSDTQYF	TGCAGTGCCCACAGTTCACTCTCAGATACGCAGTATTTT
TRBV29-1	many	-	TRBJ2-3	CSVGDTQYF	TGCAGCGTTGGGGATACGCAGTATTTT
TRBV27	few	TRBD2	TRBJ2-1	CASSRLAGSPPYNEQFF	TGTGCCAGCAGTAGACTAGCGGGAAGCCCCCCCTACAATGAGCAGTTCTTC
TRBV14	many	-	TRBJ2-1	CASSQDRALIRANEQFF	TGTGCCAGCAGCCAAGATCGGGCTTTGATTAGGGCCAATGAGCAGTTCTTC
TRBV12-3/TRBV12-4	-	-	TRBJ1-5	CASSRDGINQPQHF	TGTGCCAGCAGCCGGGACGGAATCAATCAGCCCCAGCATTTT
TRBV7-2	-	-	TRBJ1-2	CASSPRAPTRGYTF	TGTGCCAGCAGCCCCCGGGCCCCGACCCGGGGCTACACCTTC
TRBV20-1	few	TRBD2	TRBJ2-5	CSAGPAGVRGETQYF	TGCAGTGCGGGACCAGCGGGAGTAAGGGGAGAGACCCAGTACTTC
TRBV12-3/TRBV12-4	few	-	TRBJ2-7	CASSLDYSGVNEQYF	TGTGCCAGCAGTTTGGACTATTCGGGAGTGAACGAGCAGTACTTC
TRBV12-3/TRBV12-4	-	TRBD1	TRBJ1-5	CASSEQGPQVGSNQPQHF	TGTGCCAGCAGTGAACAGGGGCCTCAAGTCGGTAGCAATCAGCCCCAGCATTTT
TRBV27	-	-	TRBJ2-3	CASSKGFSTDTQYF	TGTGCCAGCAGCAAGGGATTTAGCACAGATACGCAGTATTTT
TRBV2	few	TRBD2	TRBJ2-2	CASSENGGIGELFF	TGTGCCAGCAGTGAAAACGGGGGGATCGGGGAGCTGTTTTTT
TRBV11-2	-	-	TRBJ2-3	CASSRIAATDTQYF	TGTGCCAGCAGCCGCATAGCGGCCACAGATACGCAGTATTTT
TRBV28	few	-	TRBJ2-7	CASTQRPPYEQYF	TGTGCCAGCACGCAAAGACCCCCCTACGAGCAGTACTTC
TRBV12-3/TRBV12-4	few	TRBD1	TRBJ2-1	CASNTQGARNEQFF	TGTGCCAGCAATACACAGGGGGCGCGCAATGAGCAGTTCTTC
TRBV7-2	-	-	TRBJ2-7	CASSPVPRSEEQYF	TGTGCCAGCAGCCCCGTGCCCAGGTCCGAGGAGCAGTACTTC
TRBV5-1	few	-	TRBJ1-2	CASSLEPGSNYGYTF	TGCGCCAGCAGCCTCGAACCGGGGTCCAACTATGGCTACACCTTC
TRBV7-8	-	TRBD1	TRBJ2-2	CASSPRTGLANTGELFF	TGTGCCAGCAGCCCAAGGACAGGGCTCGCGAACACCGGGGAGCTGTTTTTT
TRBV4-2	-	TRBD2	TRBJ2-7	CASSQEAGLARLYEQYF	TGTGCCAGCAGCCAAGAAGCGGGACTAGCGCGACTTTACGAGCAGTACTTC